These 17 T cell receptor beta chains came from one sample sequenced in a study of blood T cell repertoires in COVID-19. Here immunoSEQ multiplex PCR was the method, and the copy in TCRdb shows in-frame clones only, minus some. The data show roughly 300,000 clones, more than 75% seen once. The sample consisted of PBMCs or T cells enriched from blood (not recorded which). The receptors shown here come from a woman under 40 who had recovered from COVID-19.

This clone was seen just once. The chain uses TRBV11-3 and TRBJ2-5; 10 nucleotides match TRBD2. Germline assignment: CDR1 SGHNT and CDR2 YENEEA. The CDR3 has 15 amino acids. V was clipped by 5 bases and J by 4 bases; unmatched bases: 7. This CDR3 reads CASSPERGGRETQYF. CDR3 DNA sequence: TGTGCCAGCAGCCCGGAGCGGGGGGGCCGAGAGACCCAGTACTTC.

The rearrangement uses TRBV7-9 and TRBJ1-3, with 7 bases fitting TRBD1. Germline V gives CDR1 SEHNR, CDR2 FQNEAQ (reference sequence). The CDR3 is made up of 13 amino acids. Trimming removed 1 base from V and 7 bases from J; junction bases left unmatched: 1. In DNA form, the CDR3 reads TGTGCCAGCAGCTTAGGACAGGGCAACACCATATATTTT. Amino acids: CASSLGQGNTIYF.

The chain links TRBV7-9 to TRBJ1-1; D is undetermined. V was clipped by 4 bases and J by 4 bases, with 19 bases between them. CDR1 and CDR2 (germline): SEHNR, FQNEAQ (reference sequence). The CDR3 has 16 residues. The CDR3 DNA follows: TGTGCCAGCAGCTCCCCCCTCGGGGATCTTATCACTGAAGCTTTCTTT. It codes for CASSSPLGDLITEAFF. The full variable domain, completed using reference TRBV7-9 and TRBJ1-1, is DTGVSQNPRHKITKRGQNVTFRCDPISEHNRLYWYRQTLGQGPEFLTYFQNEAQLEKSRLLSDRFSAERPKGSFSTLEIQRTEQGDSAMYLCASSSPLGDLITEAFFGQGTRLTVV.

This rearrangement joins TRBV29-1 to TRBJ1-2; D call uncertain. The V end was cut by 4 bases, the J end by 1 base, with 16 bases between. The length of the CDR3 is 15 residues. Germline V gene lookup returns CDR1 SQVTM and CDR2 ANQGSEA. CDR3 sequence: CSVVISSRGNYGYTF. In nucleotides, the CDR3 is TGCAGCGTTGTAATAAGCTCTCGGGGTAACTATGGCTACACCTTC.

The chain combines TRBV28 with TRBJ1-2, with 7 bases lining up with TRBD1. The length of the CDR3 is 15 residues. Germline CDR1 MDHEN, CDR2 SYDVKM. The V gene end was trimmed by 6 bases and the J gene end by 5 bases; junction bases not matched to a gene: 12. The CDR3 loop is CASRPTGAVGYGYTF. The CDR3, as DNA: TGTGCCAGCAGACCAACAGGGGCCGTAGGATATGGCTACACCTTC.

This chain uses TRBV10-3 with TRBJ1-4, with a weak D call TRBD1 (6 bases). The CDR3 extends over 14 amino acids. V lost 7 bases and J 1 base, leaving 10 bases between the germline ends. The germline gives CDR1 ENHRY, CDR2 SYGVKD. The chain's CDR3 is CAITSDRTNEKLFF. The DNA of the CDR3 is TGTGCCATCACCTCGGACAGAACTAATGAAAAACTGTTTTTT.

The chain links TRBV7-6 to TRBJ2-1; D may be TRBD2 (7 bases). The CDR3 has 13 residues. Germline CDR1 and CDR2: SGHVS and FNYEAQ. V was clipped by 6 bases and J by 2 bases, with 8 bases between them. CDR3 sequence reads: CASRGGPYNEQFF. The DNA for the CDR3 is TGTGCCAGCAGGGGGGGGCCCTACAATGAGCAGTTCTTC.

This sequence joins TRBV27 and TRBJ2-1; TRBD1 matches 12 bases. The trim removed 5 bases at V and 6 bases at J, leaving 17 bases unmatched. The CDR3 contains 19 residues. Germline V gene data show CDR1 as MNHEY and CDR2 as SMNVEV (reference sequence). In DNA, the CDR3 is TGTGCCAGCAGTCCTCTTTACGAATACAGGGGACAGGGGGCCAATGAGCAGTTCTTC. This translates into CASSPLYEYRGQGANEQFF.

V usage is TRBV5-6 and J usage is TRBJ2-1, with 10 nucleotides matching TRBD2. V gave up 1 base and J gave up 0 bases; unmatched junction bases: 4. Germline V lookup: CDR1 SGHDT, CDR2 YYEEEE. This CDR3 spans 17 amino acids. The CDR3 DNA follows: TGTGCCAGCAGCTTGACTAGCGGGGCGATCTCCTACAATGAGCAGTTCTTC. Amino acid sequence: CASSLTSGAISYNEQFF. The full variable domain, its missing parts supplied by reference TRBV5-6 and TRBJ2-1, is DAGVTQSPTHLIKTRGQQVTLRCSPKSGHDTVSWYQQALGQGPQFIFQYYEEEERQRGNFPDRFSGHQFPNYSSELNVNALLLGDSALYLCASSLTSGAISYNEQFFGPGTRLTVL.

The chain joins TRBV30 to TRBJ1-1; D possibly corresponds to TRBD1 (6 bases). CDR1 and CDR2 (germline): GTSNPN, SVGIG (reference sequence). Trimming pared 1 base from V and 3 bases from J, leaving 15 bases between. CDR3 length equals 15 residues. CDR3 nucleotides: TGTGCCTGGAGTGCCCAGACAGGTCGGCACACTGAAGCTTTCTTT. Translated, it gives CAWSAQTGRHTEAFF.

The chain is built from TRBV28 and TRBJ2-1; 8 nucleotides line up with TRBD2. Germline V gene lookup returns CDR1 MDHEN and CDR2 SYDVKM. The V segment lost 6 bases and the J segment 2 bases; nucleotides outside the gene matches: 9. CDR3 length: 16 amino acids. CDR3 sequence reads: CASSYAGGPAYNEQFF. DNA for the CDR3: TGTGCCAGCAGCTATGCGGGGGGTCCTGCCTACAATGAGCAGTTCTTC.

J is TRBJ2-6 and V is TRBV5-8; 9 nucleotides line up with TRBD2. Per germline, CDR1 SGHTS and CDR2 YDEGEE. With V trimmed by 9 bases and J by 1 base, 8 bases remained unmatched. This CDR3 is 16 amino acids long. CDR3 DNA: TGTGCCATTGCGGGGGGGCTGAAATCTGGGGCCAACGTCCTGACTTTC. Protein: CAIAGGLKSGANVLTF.

The sample holds a few counts of this clone. V usage is TRBV7-2 and J usage is TRBJ2-7; TRBD1 agrees at 8 bases. CDR3 length equals 14 residues. The V gene's germline CDR1 is SGHTA and CDR2 FQGNSA. Trimming took 5 bases from V and 5 from J; bases not matched to a gene: 8. The CDR3 DNA reads TGTGCCAGCAGCCATACAGGGGGATGGGACGAGCAGTACTTC. This sequence encodes CASSHTGGWDEQYF.

The chain links TRBV9 to TRBJ2-5, with 11 bases identical to TRBD2. Germline values: CDR1 SGDLS, CDR2 YYNGEE. V lost 0 bases and J lost 5; bases outside the gene matches: 9. The CDR3 contains 17 residues. The CDR3, as DNA: TGTGCCAGCAGCGTAGGAGGTAGCGGGGGGGCACGGGAGACCCAGTACTTC. It specifies CASSVGGSGGARETQYF.

The rearrangement links TRBV6-5 to TRBJ2-3, with 9 bases lining up with TRBD2. V trimming: 5 bases; J trimming: 3 bases; junction bases outside the gene matches: 6. The CDR3 loop spans 15 amino acids. Per germline, CDR1 MNHEY and CDR2 SVGAGI. The CDR3 is CASSRRGLATDTQYF. The CDR3 region has the DNA TGTGCCAGCAGTCGCCGGGGACTAGCAACAGATACGCAGTATTTT.

This rearrangement joins TRBV2 to TRBJ1-1; no reliable D call. The ends were cut back, 7 bases at V and 0 bases at J, with 15 bases in the middle. Germline V gene lookup returns CDR1 SNHLY and CDR2 FYNNEI. This CDR3 has 15 amino acids. The CDR3 bases are TGTGCCAGCACCGAAAGTTGGCAGATGAACACTGAAGCTTTCTTT. Translation gives CASTESWQMNTEAFF.

The rearrangement joins TRBV7-2 to TRBJ1-4, with 9 nucleotides matching TRBD1. Germline-derived CDR1 and CDR2 are SGHTA and FQGNSA. This CDR3 is 15 amino acids long. Trimming removed 5 bases from V and 8 bases from J; junction bases left unmatched: 9. CDR3 nucleotides: TGTGCCAGCAGCATCAGACAGGGGGTCGGGGAAAAACTGTTTTTT. Its protein is CASSIRQGVGEKLFF.